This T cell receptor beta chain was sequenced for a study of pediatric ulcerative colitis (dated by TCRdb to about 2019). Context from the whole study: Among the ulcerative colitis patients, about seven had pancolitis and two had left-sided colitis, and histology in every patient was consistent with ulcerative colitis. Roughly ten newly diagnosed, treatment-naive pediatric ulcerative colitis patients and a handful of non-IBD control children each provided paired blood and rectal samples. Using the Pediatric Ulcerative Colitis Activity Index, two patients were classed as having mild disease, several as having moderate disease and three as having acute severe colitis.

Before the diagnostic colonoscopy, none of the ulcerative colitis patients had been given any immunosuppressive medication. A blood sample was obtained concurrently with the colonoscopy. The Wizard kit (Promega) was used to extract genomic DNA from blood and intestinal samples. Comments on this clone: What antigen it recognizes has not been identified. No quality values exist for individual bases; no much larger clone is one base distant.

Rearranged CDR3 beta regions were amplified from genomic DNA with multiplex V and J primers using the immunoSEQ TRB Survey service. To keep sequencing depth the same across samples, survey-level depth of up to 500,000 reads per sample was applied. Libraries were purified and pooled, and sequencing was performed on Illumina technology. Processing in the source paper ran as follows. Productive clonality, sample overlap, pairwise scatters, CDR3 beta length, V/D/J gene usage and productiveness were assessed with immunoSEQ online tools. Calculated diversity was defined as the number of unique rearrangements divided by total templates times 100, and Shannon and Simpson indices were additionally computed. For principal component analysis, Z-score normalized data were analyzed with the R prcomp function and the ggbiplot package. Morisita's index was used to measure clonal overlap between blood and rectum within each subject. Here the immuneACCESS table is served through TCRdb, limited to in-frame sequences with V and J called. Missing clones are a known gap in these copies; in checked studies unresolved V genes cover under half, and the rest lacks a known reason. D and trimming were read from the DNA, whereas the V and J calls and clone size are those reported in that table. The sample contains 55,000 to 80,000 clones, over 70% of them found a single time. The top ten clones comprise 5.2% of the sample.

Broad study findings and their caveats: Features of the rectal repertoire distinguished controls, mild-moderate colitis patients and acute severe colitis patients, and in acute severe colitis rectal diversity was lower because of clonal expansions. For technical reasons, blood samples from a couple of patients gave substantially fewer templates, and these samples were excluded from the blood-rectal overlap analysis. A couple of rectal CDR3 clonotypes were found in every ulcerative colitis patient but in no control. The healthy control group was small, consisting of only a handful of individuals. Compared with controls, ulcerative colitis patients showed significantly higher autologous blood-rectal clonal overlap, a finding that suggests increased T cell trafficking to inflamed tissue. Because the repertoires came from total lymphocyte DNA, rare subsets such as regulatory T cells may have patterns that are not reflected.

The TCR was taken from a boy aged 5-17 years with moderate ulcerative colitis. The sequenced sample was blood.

The CDR3 protein: CASSLASSARTF. The sequenced DNA is TGCGCCAGCAGCTTGGCCTCATCGGCCAGAACCTTC. The V gene is TRBV5-1 and the J gene is TRBJ1-2; the D gene cannot be named for sure. The germline V gene yields SGHRS for CDR1 and YFSETQ for CDR2. Including the terminal cysteine and phenylalanine, the CDR3 comprises 12 residues. Solely the CDR3 DNA is kept, with 36 bases framed from the first base. V is clipped by 0 bases and J by 14 bases, and the sequence between their germline boundaries is 14 bases long.